This T cell receptor beta chain derives from a study of T cell clonotyping in hematopoietic cell transplantation. Study observations and caveats: Without cell sorting, CD4 versus CD8 contributions remain unresolved.

Recipients were bled about 28 days pretransplant and at posttransplant days 30, 100, 180. Turning to this clone: Its target is not known.

Trimming removed 3 bases at V and 0 bases at J, with 5 bases between. Germline CDR1 reads GTSNPN; CDR2 reads SVGIG (reference sequence). The CDR3 consists of 13 residues. The data were produced by immunoSEQ multiplex PCR, yet TCRdb's version contains in-frame clones alone and is incomplete. The sample has thousands of clones; about 26% are singletons. The rearrangement joins TRBV30 to TRBJ2-2; unclear D gene. The specimen comprised peripheral blood mononuclear cells, sampled 180 days after allogeneic stem cell transplant. This clonotype originated in a male patient between 40 and 49 years old who had an allogeneic stem cell transplant from an unrelated donor, so the T cells may come from the graft donor. Some clones in this sample may be carry-over from other donors' samples. CDR3 nucleotide sequence: TGTGCCTGGAGAGGCACGAACACCGGGGAGCTGTTTTTT. It encodes CAWRGTNTGELFF. Combining the CDR3 with reference TRBV30 and TRBJ2-2 gives the whole variable domain SQTIHQWPATLVQPVGSPLSLECTVEGTSNPNLYWYRQAAGRGLQLLFYSVGIGQISSEVPQNLSASRPQDRQFILSSKKLLLSDSGFYLCAWRGTNTGELFFGEGSRLTVL.